These 10 T cell receptor beta chains came from one sample sequenced in a study of T cell responses to AZD1222 COVID-19 vaccine. The data were produced by immunoSEQ multiplex PCR, yet TCRdb's version contains in-frame clones alone and is incomplete. Of about 200,000 clones detected, roughly nine tenths appear once; the ten largest clones hold roughly 3.5%. The input for sequencing was peripheral blood, taken 28 days after the second AZD1222 dose. Receptors originate from an adult who received the AZD1222 COVID-19 vaccine.

The chain couples TRBV6-6 to TRBJ1-2, with unresolved D. From germline, CDR1 is MNHNY and CDR2 SVGAGI (reference sequence). This CDR3 is 14 amino acids long. The V end lost 0 bases, the J end lost 2 bases, and 7 bases lay between the germline ends. CDR3 residues: CASSYSWTNYGYTF. The DNA of the CDR3 is TGTGCCAGCAGTTACTCGTGGACGAACTATGGCTACACCTTC.

The chain combines TRBV18 with TRBJ1-6; no definite D call. Germline assignment: CDR1 KGHSH and CDR2 LQKENI. The CDR3 runs to 15 residues. The ends were cut back, 2 bases at V and 5 bases at J, with 10 bases in the middle. The CDR3 DNA follows: TGTGCCAGCTCACCAAAGGACGGTAATAATTCACCCCTCCACTTT. Translated, it gives CASSPKDGNNSPLHF.

DNA of the CDR3: TGTGCCAGCAGGGCCCCCTTAGGGGATGATGCTGAAGCTTTCTTT. Translated: CASRAPLGDDAEAFF. The V call is TRBV28, the J call TRBJ1-1; a weak D match, TRBD1 (5 bases). V lost 6 bases and J lost 6, with 20 bases in between. Germline V gives CDR1 MDHEN, CDR2 SYDVKM. The CDR3 consists of 15 residues. Based on the CDR3 plus reference TRBV28 and TRBJ1-1, the full variable domain is DVKVTQSSRYLVKRTGEKVFLECVQDMDHENMFWYRQDPGLGLRLIYFSYDVKMKEKGDIPEGYSVSREKKERFSLILESASTNQTSMYLCASRAPLGDDAEAFFGQGTRLTVV.

The chain has TRBV7-3 and TRBJ2-5; 7 bases are shared with TRBD1. V trimming: 3 bases; J trimming: 3 bases; junction bases outside the gene matches: 7. Germline CDR1 is SGHTA and CDR2 is FQGTGA. The CDR3 totals 15 residues. The CDR3 region has the DNA TGTGCCAGCAGCTTGCGACAGGGATTAAAAGAGACCCAGTACTTC. Encoded protein: CASSLRQGLKETQYF. Filled out from reference TRBV7-3 and TRBJ2-5, the complete variable domain reads GAGVSQTPSNKVTEKGKYVELRCDPISGHTALYWYRQSLGQGPEFLIYFQGTGAADDSGLPNDRFFAVRPEGSVSTLKIQRTERGDSAVYLCASSLRQGLKETQYFGPGTRLLVL.

The rearrangement uses TRBV5-1 and TRBJ2-1; possibly TRBD2 for D (6 bases). The length of the CDR3 is 14 residues. Trimming shortened V by 3 bases and J by 10 bases, and 17 bases separated the two germline ends. CDR1 and CDR2 from the germline V gene are SGHRS and YFSETQ. The CDR3 loop is CASSYYRGIGEQFF. The CDR3 DNA reads TGCGCCAGCAGCTACTACCGGGGGATCGGGGAGCAGTTCTTC. The variable domain in full, completed from reference TRBV5-1 and TRBJ2-1, reads KAGVTQTPRYLIKTRGQQVTLSCSPISGHRSVSWYQQTPGQGLQFLFEYFSETQRNKGNFPGRFSGRQFSNSRSEMNVSTLELGDSALYLCASSYYRGIGEQFFGPGTRLTVL.

The V and J genes are TRBV5-1 and TRBJ2-1, with 8 bases aligning to TRBD1. The J segment lost 4 bases and the V segment lost 0 bases, leaving 3 bases of the junction unmatched. The length of the CDR3 is 15 residues. Germline V gives CDR1 SGHRS, CDR2 YFSETQ. The CDR3 sequence is CASSLDRGKYNEQFF. CDR3 coding DNA: TGCGCCAGCAGCTTGGACAGGGGGAAATACAATGAGCAGTTCTTC.

CDR3 sequence: CASSPGEGRYGYTF. The CDR3 nucleotides read TGTGCCAGCAGCCCCGGAGAGGGCAGATATGGCTACACCTTC. J is TRBJ1-2 and V is TRBV5-6; no clear D gene. CDR1 is SGHDT and CDR2 is YYEEEE in the germline V gene. The CDR3 covers 14 residues. Trimming pared 4 bases from V and 5 bases from J, leaving 15 bases between.

The CDR3: CASSLTGQAEATNEKLFF. The CDR3 nucleotides read TGTGCCAGCAGCTTAACTGGACAGGCCGAAGCAACTAATGAAAAACTGTTTTTT. This sequence joins TRBV5-5 and TRBJ1-4; TRBD1 matches 7 bases. Germline loops: CDR1 SGHKS, CDR2 YYEKEE (reference sequence). V shed 2 bases, J shed 0 bases, and the junction held 10 bases outside the gene matches. The CDR3 contains 18 residues. The whole variable domain, filled in from reference TRBV5-5 and TRBJ1-4, reads DAGVTQSPTHLIKTRGQQVTLRCSPISGHKSVSWYQQVLGQGPQFIFQYYEKEERGRGNFPDRFSARQFPNYSSELNVNALLLGDSALYLCASSLTGQAEATNEKLFFGSGTQLSVL.

The genes are TRBV18 and TRBJ2-1; D unresolved. The ends were cut back, 4 bases at V and 0 bases at J, with 7 bases in the middle. Germline V gene data show CDR1 as KGHSH and CDR2 as LQKENI. The CDR3 length is 14 residues. In DNA, the CDR3 is TGTGCCAGCTCACTCAGTAGCTCCTACAATGAGCAGTTCTTC. It codes for CASSLSSSYNEQFF.

In its sample, this clone was seen a few times. The chain employs TRBV4-1 and TRBJ1-2; 9 bases are a match to TRBD1. Germline CDR1 and CDR2: MGHRA and YSYEKL. The CDR3 extends over 16 amino acids. Germline trimming cut 1 base from V and 0 bases from J; bases unmatched to any gene: 3. Here the CDR3 DNA reads TGCGCCAGCAGCCAAGGGACAGGGGTATCTAACTATGGCTACACCTTC. As protein: CASSQGTGVSNYGYTF.